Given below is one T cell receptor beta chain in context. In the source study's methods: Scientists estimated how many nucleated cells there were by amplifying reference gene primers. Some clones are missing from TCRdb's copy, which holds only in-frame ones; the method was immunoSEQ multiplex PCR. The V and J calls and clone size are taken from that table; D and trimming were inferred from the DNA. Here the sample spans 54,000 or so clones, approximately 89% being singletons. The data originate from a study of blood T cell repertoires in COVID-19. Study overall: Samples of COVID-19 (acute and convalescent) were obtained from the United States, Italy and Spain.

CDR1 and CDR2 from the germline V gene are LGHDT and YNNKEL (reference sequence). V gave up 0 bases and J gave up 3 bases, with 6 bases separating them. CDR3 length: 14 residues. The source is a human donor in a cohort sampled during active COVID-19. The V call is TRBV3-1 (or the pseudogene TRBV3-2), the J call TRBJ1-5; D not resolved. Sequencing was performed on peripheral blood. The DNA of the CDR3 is TGTGCCAGCAGCCAAGACAGCGCCAATCAGCCCCAGCATTTT. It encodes CASSQDSANQPQHF.